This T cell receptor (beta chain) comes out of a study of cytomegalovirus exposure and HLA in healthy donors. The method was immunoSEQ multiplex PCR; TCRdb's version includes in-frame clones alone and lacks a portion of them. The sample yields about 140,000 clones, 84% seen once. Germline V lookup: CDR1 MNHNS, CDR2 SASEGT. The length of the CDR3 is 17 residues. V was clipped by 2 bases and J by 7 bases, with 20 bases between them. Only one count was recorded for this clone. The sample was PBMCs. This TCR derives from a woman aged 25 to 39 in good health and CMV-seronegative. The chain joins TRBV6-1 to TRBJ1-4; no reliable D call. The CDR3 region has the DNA TGTGCCAGCAGTGAATGGATAGCAGCTCGTGGTGGTGAAAAACTGTTTTTT. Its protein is CASSEWIAARGGEKLFF.